This T cell receptor (beta chain) was captured by sequencing in a study of blood T cell repertoires in COVID-19. As handled by the study authors: For nucleated cells, counts were estimated from reference gene primer amplification. Only in-frame clones appear in the TCRdb table, and some are missing; sequencing was by immunoSEQ multiplex PCR. D and trimming come from the DNA, and the V and J calls and clone size come from that table. The data contain just over 80,000 clones, 81% of them singletons. Germline V gene data show CDR1 as MDHEN and CDR2 as SYDVKM. Between the trimmed V and J ends, which lost 4 bases and 3 bases, there was a span of 4 bases. The CDR3 has 11 residues.

The chain joins TRBV28 to TRBJ2-7; D not certain. The clonotype was recovered from an elderly man with acute or convalescent COVID-19. Sequenced input: peripheral blood. CDR3 in amino acids: CASSWSYEQYF. In nucleotides, the CDR3 is TGTGCCAGCAGTTGGAGCTACGAGCAGTACTTC.